This T cell receptor (beta chain) was found in a study of OX40 agonist ivuxolimab in advanced cancers. Study-level information: Partial responses were achieved by three patients, of whom one had hepatocellular carcinoma and two had cutaneous melanoma.

This clone was detected once. No antigen is known for it. No patient had autoimmune disease or received systemic immunosuppression. Libraries were prepared by immunoSEQ multiplex PCR; TCRdb keeps only in-frame clonotypes and omits some of them. The table records 70,000 to 95,000 clones, about 88% of them present only once. CDR3 size: 17 residues. The germline V gene encodes CDR1 SGDLS and CDR2 YYNGEE. Findings and caveats of the study: Antigens targeted by the expanded peripheral T cells were not determined. The CD4+ and CD8+ T cells in the blood had expanded clonally by week 6 at 0.1 to 3.0 mg/kg.

The starting material was CD4+ or CD8+ T cells sorted from blood, obtained in a trial of the OX40 agonist ivuxolimab. V and J are TRBV9 and TRBJ2-5; 7 nucleotides align to TRBD2. Near its end, the DNA agrees better with TRBJ2-7, so the J call may be wrong. The sequence was obtained from an adult with an advanced solid tumor such as melanoma, head and neck, liver or kidney cancer. CDR3 protein: CASSVVAPGGRHYEQYF. CDR3 nucleotide sequence: TGTGCCAGCAGCGTAGTGGCCCCGGGGGGACGCCACTACGAGCAGTACTTC.